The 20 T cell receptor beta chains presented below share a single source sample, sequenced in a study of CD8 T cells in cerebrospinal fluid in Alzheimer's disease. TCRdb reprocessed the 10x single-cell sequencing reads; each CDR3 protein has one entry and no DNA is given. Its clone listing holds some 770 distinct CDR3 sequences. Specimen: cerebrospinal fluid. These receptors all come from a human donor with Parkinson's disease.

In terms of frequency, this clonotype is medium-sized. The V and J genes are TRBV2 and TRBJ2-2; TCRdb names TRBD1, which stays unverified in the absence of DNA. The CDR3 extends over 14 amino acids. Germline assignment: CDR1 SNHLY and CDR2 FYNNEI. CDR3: CASVSQGGTGELFF.

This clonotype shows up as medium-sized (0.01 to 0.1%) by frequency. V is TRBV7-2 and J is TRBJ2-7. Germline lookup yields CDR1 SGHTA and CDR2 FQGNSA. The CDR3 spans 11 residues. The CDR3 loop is CASSFGIEQYF.

This CDR3 reads CASTGGGAEGKTVF. The V gene is TRBV11-2, the J gene TRBJ1-4; TCRdb indicates TRBD1, and absent DNA this call remains unverified. Germline-derived CDR1 and CDR2 are SGHAT and FQNNGV. This CDR3 is 14 amino acids long.

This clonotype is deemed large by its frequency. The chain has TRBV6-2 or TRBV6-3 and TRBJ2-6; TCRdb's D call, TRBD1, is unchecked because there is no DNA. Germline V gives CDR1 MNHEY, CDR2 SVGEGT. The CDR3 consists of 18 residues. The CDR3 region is CASSQIPGQGMGANVLTF.

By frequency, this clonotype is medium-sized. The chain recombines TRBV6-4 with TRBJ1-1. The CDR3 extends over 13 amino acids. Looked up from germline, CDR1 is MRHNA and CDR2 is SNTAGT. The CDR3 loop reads CASSPTGNTEAFF.

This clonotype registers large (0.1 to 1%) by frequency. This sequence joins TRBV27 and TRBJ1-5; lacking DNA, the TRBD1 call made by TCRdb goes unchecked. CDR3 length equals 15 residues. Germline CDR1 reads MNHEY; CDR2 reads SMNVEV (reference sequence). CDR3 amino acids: CASSLRGRYDQPQHF.

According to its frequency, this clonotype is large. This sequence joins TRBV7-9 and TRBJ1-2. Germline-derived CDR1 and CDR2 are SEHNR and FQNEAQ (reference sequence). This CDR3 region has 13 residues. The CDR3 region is CASSSSNNYGYTF.

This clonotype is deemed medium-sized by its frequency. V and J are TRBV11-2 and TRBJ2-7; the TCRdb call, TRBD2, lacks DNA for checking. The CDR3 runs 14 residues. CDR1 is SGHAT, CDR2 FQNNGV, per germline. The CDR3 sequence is CASSLGGNRYEQYF.

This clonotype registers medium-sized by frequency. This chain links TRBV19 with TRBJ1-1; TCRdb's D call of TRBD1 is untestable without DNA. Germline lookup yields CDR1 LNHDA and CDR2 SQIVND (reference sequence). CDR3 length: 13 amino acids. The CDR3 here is CASSRQSYTEAFF.

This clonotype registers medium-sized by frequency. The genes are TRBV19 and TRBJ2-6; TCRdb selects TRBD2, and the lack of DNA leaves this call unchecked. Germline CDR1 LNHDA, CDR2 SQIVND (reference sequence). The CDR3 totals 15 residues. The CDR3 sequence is CASSQRVSGANVLTF.

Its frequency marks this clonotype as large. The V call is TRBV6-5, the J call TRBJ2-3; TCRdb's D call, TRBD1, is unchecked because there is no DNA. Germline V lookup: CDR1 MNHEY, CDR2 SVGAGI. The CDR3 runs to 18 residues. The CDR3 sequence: CASSSTAPGHLGADTQYF.

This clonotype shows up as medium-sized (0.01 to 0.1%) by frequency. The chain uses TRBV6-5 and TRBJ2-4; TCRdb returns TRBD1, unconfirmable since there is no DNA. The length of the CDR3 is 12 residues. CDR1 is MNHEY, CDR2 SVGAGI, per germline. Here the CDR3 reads CATRQGRYIQYF.

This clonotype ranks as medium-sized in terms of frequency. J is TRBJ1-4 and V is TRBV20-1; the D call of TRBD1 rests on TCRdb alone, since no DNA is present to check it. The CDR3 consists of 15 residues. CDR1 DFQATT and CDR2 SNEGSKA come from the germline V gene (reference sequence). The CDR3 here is CSAISGVGPREKLFF.

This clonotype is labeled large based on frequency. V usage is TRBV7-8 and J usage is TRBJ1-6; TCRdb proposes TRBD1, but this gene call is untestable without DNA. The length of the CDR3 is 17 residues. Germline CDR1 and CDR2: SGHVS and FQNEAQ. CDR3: CASSLAASTGRNSPLHF.

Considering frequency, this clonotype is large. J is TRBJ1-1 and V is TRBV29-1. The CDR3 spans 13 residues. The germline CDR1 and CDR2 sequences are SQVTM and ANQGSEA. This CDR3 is CSVVHSANTEAFF.

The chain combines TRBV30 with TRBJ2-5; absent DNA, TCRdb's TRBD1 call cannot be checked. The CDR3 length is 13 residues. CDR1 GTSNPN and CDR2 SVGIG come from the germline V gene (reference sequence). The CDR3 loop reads CACQPPPQETQYF.

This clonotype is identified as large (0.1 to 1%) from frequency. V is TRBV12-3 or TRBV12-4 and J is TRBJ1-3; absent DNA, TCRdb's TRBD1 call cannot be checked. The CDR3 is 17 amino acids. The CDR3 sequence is CASSPRTGSASGNTIYF.

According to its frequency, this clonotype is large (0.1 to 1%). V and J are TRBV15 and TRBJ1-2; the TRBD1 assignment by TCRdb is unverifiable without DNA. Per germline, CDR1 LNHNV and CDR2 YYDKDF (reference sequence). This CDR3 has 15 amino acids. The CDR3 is CATSREGTGIYGYTF.

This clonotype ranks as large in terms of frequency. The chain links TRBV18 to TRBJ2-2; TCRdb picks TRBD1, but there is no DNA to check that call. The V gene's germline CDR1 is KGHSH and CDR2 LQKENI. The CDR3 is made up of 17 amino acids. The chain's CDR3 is CASSPSGTGDNTGELFF.

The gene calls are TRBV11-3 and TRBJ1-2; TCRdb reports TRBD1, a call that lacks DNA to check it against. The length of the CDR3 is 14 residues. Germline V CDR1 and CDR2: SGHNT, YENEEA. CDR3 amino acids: CASSWTGDDYGYTF.